The 8 T cell receptor beta chains below were found in one sample sequenced in a study of blood T cell repertoires in COVID-19. TCRdb keeps only in-frame clones here, not all; method: immunoSEQ multiplex PCR. The sample has some 80,000 clones; 85% to 90% are singletons. The sample taken for sequencing was peripheral blood. These TCRs come from a human donor in a cohort sampled during active COVID-19.

This clone occurred a few times. The genes are TRBV9 and TRBJ2-7; a weak D match, TRBD1 (6 bases). CDR3 length: 14 amino acids. The germline gives CDR1 SGDLS, CDR2 YYNGEE. The V end lost 4 bases, the J end lost 3 bases, and 14 bases lay between the germline ends. CDR3 nucleotides: TGTGCCAGCAGCCCTGTTGAGACAGGCTACGAGCAGTACTTC. Translation gives CASSPVETGYEQYF.

This rearrangement joins TRBV5-6 to TRBJ1-1, with D perhaps TRBD1 (6 bases). The length of the CDR3 is 14 residues. The germline V gene encodes CDR1 SGHDT and CDR2 YYEEEE. V was trimmed by 5 bases and J by 4 bases, leaving 15 bases between them. Written as DNA, the CDR3 is TGTGCCAGCAGGGGTTGGACAGAAGGCACTGAAGCTTTCTTT. Residues: CASRGWTEGTEAFF. The full variable domain, its missing parts supplied by reference TRBV5-6 and TRBJ1-1, is DAGVTQSPTHLIKTRGQQVTLRCSPKSGHDTVSWYQQALGQGPQFIFQYYEEEERQRGNFPDRFSGHQFPNYSSELNVNALLLGDSALYLCASRGWTEGTEAFFGQGTRLTVV.

The chain couples TRBV2 to TRBJ2-3; 7 nucleotides agree with TRBD2. The germline gives CDR1 SNHLY, CDR2 FYNNEI. The CDR3 runs to 16 residues. Trimming at V came to 1 base and at J to 0 bases, leaving 4 bases not matched to a gene. CDR3 residues: CASSEGSGASTDTQYF. The CDR3 DNA follows: TGTGCCAGCAGTGAAGGGAGCGGGGCTAGCACAGATACGCAGTATTTT.

This chain joins TRBV4-1 and TRBJ2-5; D is undetermined. The germline CDR1 and CDR2 sequences are MGHRA and YSYEKL. V lost 2 bases and J 3 bases, leaving 16 bases between the germline ends. The CDR3 runs to 16 residues. The CDR3 sequence: CASSQSSSPEKETQYF. The DNA for the CDR3 is TGCGCCAGCAGCCAATCCTCCAGTCCAGAAAAAGAGACCCAGTACTTC.

The chain links TRBV6-1 to TRBJ2-5; 13 nucleotides agree with TRBD2. CDR1 and CDR2 from the germline V gene are MNHNS and SASEGT. CDR3 length: 16 residues. The V and J ends lost 4 bases and 6 bases, in that order; junction bases with no gene match: 8. The DNA of the CDR3 is TGTGCCAGCAGTGGAGGGACTAGCGGGGCTCGAAAGACCCAGTACTTC. It codes for CASSGGTSGARKTQYF.

The chain links TRBV30 to TRBJ1-2, with TRBD1 matching over 7 bases. Trimming cost V 4 bases and J 5 bases; bases outside gene matches: 7. The CDR3 consists of 13 residues. Looked up from germline, CDR1 is GTSNPN and CDR2 is SVGIG (reference sequence). The CDR3 nucleotides read TGTGCCTGGATGGGGACAGTAAGATATGGCTACACCTTC. Its translation is CAWMGTVRYGYTF. The entire variable domain, with the rest obtained from reference TRBV30 and TRBJ1-2, is as follows: SQTIHQWPATLVQPVGSPLSLECTVEGTSNPNLYWYRQAAGRGLQLLFYSVGIGQISSEVPQNLSASRPQDRQFILSSKKLLLSDSGFYLCAWMGTVRYGYTFGSGTRLTVV.

V is TRBV4-3 and J is TRBJ2-7, with 9 nucleotides matching TRBD2. This CDR3 has 20 residues. V gave up 0 bases and J gave up 1 base; unmatched junction bases: 16. Germline loops: CDR1 LGHNA, CDR2 YSLEER. The CDR3 bases are TGCGCCAGCAGCCAAGAAGGGGTTAGGACTAGCGCGACACCTTCCTACGAGCAGTACTTC. It codes for CASSQEGVRTSATPSYEQYF.

The chain employs TRBV7-8 and TRBJ1-2; 7 nucleotides match TRBD1. Unmatched junction bases numbered 3, after V lost 5 bases and J lost 3 bases. The CDR3 totals 13 residues. Germline V gives CDR1 SGHVS, CDR2 FQNEAQ. The CDR3 protein is CASSHDRDYGYTF. The DNA for the CDR3 is TGTGCCAGCAGCCACGACAGGGACTATGGCTACACCTTC.